This entry describes one TCR beta chain. This table comes from immunoSEQ multiplex PCR, and its TCRdb copy is limited to in-frame clones, with some not included. In the table there are 200,000 to 250,000 clones, 80% to 90% of which are singletons. This entry belongs to a study of blood T cell repertoires in COVID-19. Germline V gene data show CDR1 as GTSNPN and CDR2 as SVGIG (reference sequence). V was pared by 3 bases and J by 10 bases, with 18 bases between. The CDR3 extends over 13 amino acids. The TCR comes from a woman in her forties or fifties with acute COVID-19. The chain combines TRBV30 with TRBJ1-1; the D gene is possibly TRBD1 (6 bases). The sequencing input was PBMCs or T cells enriched from blood (not recorded which). CDR3 region: CAWSLGGGPGAFF. The CDR3 nucleotides are TGTGCCTGGAGCCTTGGGGGGGGGCCAGGAGCTTTCTTT.